One and the same sample provided the 29 T cell receptor beta chains below, sequenced in a study of graft-versus-host responses after intestinal transplantation. Method: immunoSEQ multiplex PCR; TCRdb's copy keeps in-frame clones and lacks some. The table includes some 90,000 clones, around 93% detected once. These receptors' antigens are unknown. Material: unstimulated CD8+ T cells sorted from spleen or lymph node cells, obtained before intestinal transplant. Receptor source: a human donor who received an intestinal transplant.

The chain uses TRBV5-1 and TRBJ2-1; TRBD1 matches at 7 bases. CDR3 size: 14 residues. Germline V CDR1 and CDR2: SGHRS, YFSETQ. The V segment lost 4 bases and the J segment 8 bases; nucleotides outside the gene matches: 9. Here the CDR3 DNA reads TGCGCCAGCAGCCCACGACAGGGCAACGATGAGCAGTTCTTC. It specifies CASSPRQGNDEQFF.

V gene TRBV19 combines with J gene TRBJ2-1; unclear D gene. Looked up from germline, CDR1 is LNHDA and CDR2 is SQIVND (reference sequence). This CDR3 has 11 residues. DNA for the CDR3: TGTGTGTCTAGCTCCTACAATGAGCAGTTCTTC. Protein sequence: CVSSSYNEQFF.

On this clone: The sample carries other DNA sequences with the same CDR3. The genes are TRBV19 and TRBJ2-7, with 7 bases aligning to TRBD1. Trimming cost V 5 bases and J 0 bases; bases outside gene matches: 1. This CDR3 region has 13 residues. The germline gives CDR1 LNHDA, CDR2 SQIVND (reference sequence). Here the CDR3 reads CASSPGGSYEQYF. The CDR3 coding sequence is TGTGCCAGTAGTCCAGGGGGCTCCTACGAGCAGTACTTC.

The V call is TRBV6-5, the J call TRBJ2-5, with 9 bases lining up with TRBD1. The CDR3 is made up of 15 amino acids. J was trimmed by 2 bases and V by 5 bases; bases with no gene match: 6. CDR1 is MNHEY, CDR2 SVGAGI, per germline. The CDR3 here is CASSAGTGLQETQYF. In nucleotides, the CDR3 is TGTGCCAGCAGTGCCGGGACAGGGCTTCAAGAGACCCAGTACTTC.

The chain joins TRBV27 to TRBJ1-5; D is uncertain. The CDR3 length is 13 residues. CDR1 is MNHEY, CDR2 SMNVEV, per germline (reference sequence). V was pared by 4 bases and J by 7 bases, with 11 bases between. CDR3 in DNA: TGTGCCAGCAGTTCTGGGCGCGGGCAGCCCCAGCATTTT. Amino acids: CASSSGRGQPQHF.

J is TRBJ2-3 and V is TRBV21-1; the table calls TRBD2, which could not be checked here. TRBV21-1 is classified as a pseudogene. The CDR3 extends over 20 amino acids. The CDR3 region has the DNA TGTGCCAGCAGCACCCCTCACCGGACTAGCGGGGGTCCTAGCACAGATACGCAGTATTTT. It yields the protein CASSTPHRTSGGPSTDTQYF.

The chain links TRBV6-1 to TRBJ2-5, with 8 positions matching TRBD2. Germline V gene lookup returns CDR1 MNHNS and CDR2 SASEGT. Germline trimming cut 3 bases from V and 1 base from J; bases unmatched to any gene: 13. The CDR3 has 18 residues. CDR3 DNA: TGTGCCAGCAGTGAGCCCTTGGTTTGGCGGGGGGCCCAAGAGACCCAGTACTTC. It codes for CASSEPLVWRGAQETQYF.

This chain uses TRBV11-3 with TRBJ2-1; D is unresolved. Germline CDR1 is SGHNT and CDR2 is YENEEA. Trimming cost V 5 bases and J 0 bases, with 11 bases left between them. The CDR3 consists of 15 residues. The CDR3 sequence: CASSPYGPSYNEQFF. Here the CDR3 DNA reads TGTGCCAGCAGCCCTTATGGCCCCTCCTACAATGAGCAGTTCTTC.

The chain carries TRBV27 and TRBJ2-1; 11 bases line up with TRBD2. The CDR3 spans 17 residues. Losses at the gene ends were 2 bases for V and 4 bases for J; bases not matched to a gene: 7. The germline V gene has CDR1 MNHEY and CDR2 SMNVEV (reference sequence). The CDR3 DNA follows: TGTGCCAGCAGTTTACTTTCTAGCGGGGGGTCGTACAATGAGCAGTTCTTC. It codes for CASSLLSSGGSYNEQFF.

This clone came up once. Sequence at one end of the junction differs from germline and may be a read error. This sample also contains other DNA sequences that code for the same CDR3. V and J are TRBV19 and TRBJ1-1; TRBD1 matches at 9 bases. CDR1 and CDR2 (germline): LNHDA, SQIVND (reference sequence). This CDR3 contains 13 residues. CDR3 region: CASSIEGTGRAFF. In nucleotides, the CDR3 is TGTGCCAGTAGCATAGAAGGGACAGGGAGGGCTTTCTTT.

The chain combines TRBV5-1 with TRBJ1-1, with unresolved D. V was cut by 7 bases and J by 5 bases, with 9 bases left in between. This CDR3 contains 11 residues. Germline-derived CDR1 and CDR2 are SGHRS and YFSETQ. The CDR3 DNA sequence: TGCGCCAGCCTATCGGGAACTGAAGCTTTCTTT. Amino acids: CASLSGTEAFF. Together with reference TRBV5-1 and TRBJ1-1, the CDR3 gives the full variable domain: KAGVTQTPRYLIKTRGQQVTLSCSPISGHRSVSWYQQTPGQGLQFLFEYFSETQRNKGNFPGRFSGRQFSNSRSEMNVSTLELGDSALYLCASLSGTEAFFGQGTRLTVV.

This clone was observed once. V and J are TRBV13 and TRBJ1-1, with a possible D match to TRBD1 (5 bases). CDR1 PRHDT and CDR2 FYEKMQ come from the germline V gene (reference sequence). V shed 2 bases and J shed 0 bases, with 13 bases lying between them. The CDR3 has 16 amino acids. As DNA, the CDR3 is TGTGCCAGCAGCTTATATGGGGGAGGCATGAACACTGAAGCTTTCTTT. This gives the protein CASSLYGGGMNTEAFF.

V is TRBV6-1 and J is TRBJ2-7, with D maybe TRBD1 (7 bases). This CDR3 comprises 13 residues. V lost 6 bases, J lost 4 bases, and 13 bases lay in between. Germline lookup yields CDR1 MNHNS and CDR2 SASEGT. In DNA, the CDR3 is TGTGCCAGCAGCACAGGGGACTTATACGAGCAGTACTTC. Amino acids: CASSTGDLYEQYF.

The chain couples TRBV19 to TRBJ2-2; no clear D. This CDR3 region has 13 residues. V lost 4 bases, J lost 2 bases, and 5 bases lay in between. Germline values: CDR1 LNHDA, CDR2 SQIVND (reference sequence). DNA for the CDR3: TGTGCCAGTAGTACAGTCAACACCGGGGAGCTGTTTTTT. This sequence encodes CASSTVNTGELFF.

The chain couples TRBV7-9 to TRBJ1-1; the D is unclear. V lost 6 bases to trimming and J lost 2 bases, with 22 bases between them. This CDR3 region has 17 residues. The germline V gene encodes CDR1 SEHNR and CDR2 FQNEAQ (reference sequence). CDR3 nucleotide sequence: TGTGCCAGCAGAAAAGGTCCCCTTACAGATACCAACACTGAAGCTTTCTTT. Its protein product is CASRKGPLTDTNTEAFF.

The CDR3 nucleotides read TGCAGCGTTGAGGACAGTAAGCCCTCTAACTATGGCTACACCTTC. Encoded protein: CSVEDSKPSNYGYTF. The chain has TRBV29-1 and TRBJ1-2; perhaps TRBD1 as D (6 bases). V gave up 3 bases and J gave up 0 bases, with 14 bases separating them. The CDR3 spans 15 residues. Germline V gene data show CDR1 as SQVTM and CDR2 as ANQGSEA.

The J gene is TRBJ2-7, the V gene TRBV5-8, with D tentatively TRBD1 (6 bases). Germline lookup yields CDR1 SGHTS and CDR2 YDEGEE. The CDR3 loop spans 14 amino acids. With 4 bases removed from V and 2 bases from J, the gap between germline ends came to 13 bases. This CDR3 reads CASSHQGDTYEQYF. CDR3 DNA: TGTGCCAGCAGCCATCAAGGGGACACCTACGAGCAGTACTTC.

The chain recombines TRBV6-1 with TRBJ2-2; 7 nucleotides line up with TRBD2. Germline values: CDR1 MNHNS, CDR2 SASEGT. There are 12 residues in the CDR3. The CDR3 reads CLLAGVAGELFF. CDR3 sequence (DNA): TGTCTTCTGGCGGGGGTAGCCGGGGAGCTGTTTTTT.

The rearrangement links TRBV2 to TRBJ1-2; 7 bases agree with TRBD1. The V gene end was trimmed by 4 bases and the J gene end by 3 bases; junction bases not matched to a gene: 8. CDR1 SNHLY and CDR2 FYNNEI come from the germline V gene. This CDR3 is 15 amino acids long. The CDR3 DNA follows: TGTGCCAGCAGTGGGGGGACAGAGCTTTACTATGGCTACACCTTC. This codes for CASSGGTELYYGYTF.

This rearrangement joins TRBV6-1 to TRBJ2-1, with 12 bases lining up with TRBD2. Germline V gives CDR1 MNHNS, CDR2 SASEGT. The V gene end was trimmed by 5 bases and the J gene end by 4 bases; junction bases not matched to a gene: 3. The CDR3 is 15 amino acids. The CDR3 region has the DNA TGTGCCAGCAGTAAACTAGCGGGAGGTTACAATGAGCAGTTCTTC. Protein product: CASSKLAGGYNEQFF.

This sequence joins TRBV5-4 and TRBJ2-7; D not resolved. Germline V gene data show CDR1 as SGHNT and CDR2 as YYREEE (reference sequence). Trimming took off 2 bases at V and 3 bases at J, with 6 bases between the two ends. This CDR3 contains 12 residues. For the CDR3, the DNA is TGTGCCAGCAGCTTCTCTAACTACGAGCAGTACTTC. The encoded protein is CASSFSNYEQYF. The complete variable domain, with remaining parts taken from reference TRBV5-4 and TRBJ2-7, reads ETGVTQSPTHLIKTRGQQVTLRCSSQSGHNTVSWYQQALGQGPQFIFQYYREEENGRGNFPPRFSGLQFPNYSSELNVNALELDDSALYLCASSFSNYEQYFGPGTRLTVT.

The chain links TRBV19 to TRBJ1-2; D gene unclear. The CDR3 is made up of 13 amino acids. Germline values: CDR1 LNHDA, CDR2 SQIVND (reference sequence). V lost 5 bases and J lost 2, with 9 bases in between. DNA for the CDR3: TGTGCCAGTAGTCCCCAGACAAACTATGGCTACACCTTC. This encodes CASSPQTNYGYTF. The whole variable domain, remainder taken from reference TRBV19 and TRBJ1-2, is DGGITQSPKYLFRKEGQNVTLSCEQNLNHDAMYWYRQDPGQGLRLIYYSQIVNDFQKGDIAEGYSVSREKKESFPLTVTSAQKNPTAFYLCASSPQTNYGYTFGSGTRLTVV.

This sequence joins TRBV7-9 and TRBJ1-2; 9 positions match TRBD1. Germline CDR1 is SEHNR and CDR2 is FQNEAQ (reference sequence). The CDR3 length is 13 residues. V was clipped by 5 bases and J by 7 bases; unmatched bases: 5. The CDR3: CASSHPGQGGYTF. DNA of the CDR3: TGTGCCAGCAGCCATCCGGGACAGGGTGGCTACACCTTC.

The CDR3 region is CATSRAGGRGGDTQYF. CDR3 DNA: TGTGCCACCAGCAGAGCGGGAGGTCGGGGAGGAGATACGCAGTATTTT. The chain employs TRBV15 and TRBJ2-3, with TRBD2 matching over 7 bases. The germline V gene has CDR1 LNHNV and CDR2 YYDKDF (reference sequence). The junction had 9 bases not matched to a gene; V was cut back by 1 base and J by 5 bases. The CDR3 contains 16 residues.

A word on this clone: A junction boundary mismatches the germline segment, possibly from a read error. The chain is built from TRBV5-6 and TRBJ2-7; maybe TRBD1 (6 bases). In germline, CDR1 is SGHDT, CDR2 YYEEEE. The CDR3 loop spans 11 amino acids. CDR3 DNA: TGTGCCAGCAGCACGGACAGCTTTACCTTCTTC. The encoded protein is CASSTDSFTFF.

This sequence joins TRBV4-1 and TRBJ2-3; TRBD2 matches 8 bases. Germline trimming cut 3 bases from V and 1 base from J; bases unmatched to any gene: 6. The CDR3 consists of 16 residues. The germline CDR1 and CDR2 sequences are MGHRA and YSYEKL. The CDR3 protein is CASSHGAGVGTDTQYF. In DNA form, the CDR3 reads TGCGCCAGCAGCCATGGAGCGGGAGTGGGCACAGATACGCAGTATTTT.

This CDR3 is CASSATGTSGPSYNEQFF. The DNA of the CDR3 is TGTGCCAGCAGCGCAACCGGGACTAGCGGGCCCTCCTACAATGAGCAGTTCTTC. The V call is TRBV9, the J call TRBJ2-1, with 12 bases identical to TRBD2. The V and J ends lost 3 bases and 0 bases, in that order; junction bases with no gene match: 7. CDR3 size: 18 residues. Per the germline V gene, CDR1 is SGDLS and CDR2 is YYNGEE. The variable domain in full, with the rest retrieved from reference TRBV9 and TRBJ2-1, is DSGVTQTPKHLITATGQRVTLRCSPRSGDLSVYWYQQSLDQGLQFLIQYYNGEERAKGNILERFSAQQFPDLHSELNLSSLELGDSALYFCASSATGTSGPSYNEQFFGPGTRLTVL.

This chain uses TRBV19 with TRBJ1-3, with D hard to call. The CDR3 is 17 residues long. Trimming cost V 7 bases and J 9 bases, with 28 bases left between them. The V gene's germline CDR1 is LNHDA and CDR2 SQIVND (reference sequence). As DNA, the CDR3 is TGTGCCAGTACCCCCCGTTCCGGCAGTCGGGATCGGGGCACCATATATTTT. This encodes CASTPRSGSRDRGTIYF. The whole variable domain, filled in from reference TRBV19 and TRBJ1-3, reads DGGITQSPKYLFRKEGQNVTLSCEQNLNHDAMYWYRQDPGQGLRLIYYSQIVNDFQKGDIAEGYSVSREKKESFPLTVTSAQKNPTAFYLCASTPRSGSRDRGTIYFGEGSWLTVV.

This chain links TRBV7-9 with TRBJ2-7; D possibly corresponds to TRBD1 (6 bases). This CDR3 has 14 residues. CDR1 and CDR2 (germline): SEHNR, FQNEAQ (reference sequence). Trimming removed 1 base from V and 1 base from J, with 8 bases in between. The CDR3 DNA reads TGTGCCAGCAGCTTAGGAGGACAGTCCTACGAGCAGTACTTC. This sequence encodes CASSLGGQSYEQYF.